The 9 T cell receptor beta chains below all came from one sample that was sequenced in a study of cytomegalovirus exposure and HLA in healthy donors. Libraries were prepared by immunoSEQ multiplex PCR; TCRdb keeps only in-frame clonotypes and omits some of them. The table includes about 160,000 clones, 65% to 90% detected once. Input material: PBMCs. The origin of the receptors is a woman aged 18-29 years in good health and CMV-seronegative.

The rearrangement uses TRBV13 and TRBJ2-1, with D possibly TRBD2 on 5 matching bases. The CDR3 runs 15 residues. The V gene's germline CDR1 is PRHDT and CDR2 FYEKMQ (reference sequence). Deletions cut 6 bases from V and 6 bases from J, with 18 bases between. Written as DNA, the CDR3 is TGTGCCAGCAGTCCCTGGTATGGGGAGAGCAATGAGCAGTTCTTC. Residues: CASSPWYGESNEQFF. The full variable domain, in which reference TRBV13 and TRBJ2-1 provide the parts outside the CDR3, is AAGVIQSPRHLIKEKRETATLKCYPIPRHDTVYWYQQGPGQDPQFLISFYEKMQSDKGSIPDRFSAQQFSDYHSELNMSSLELGDSALYFCASSPWYGESNEQFFGPGTRLTVL.

V and J are TRBV7-8 and TRBJ2-5; D is ambiguous. The CDR3 has 14 residues. The germline CDR1 and CDR2 sequences are SGHVS and FQNEAQ. Trimming took 5 bases from V and 4 from J, leaving 14 bases between them. This CDR3 reads CASSPQRVGETQYF. The DNA for the CDR3 is TGTGCCAGCAGCCCACAACGGGTGGGAGAGACCCAGTACTTC.

In its sample, this clone was seen once. The V gene is TRBV10-3, the J gene TRBJ2-3, with 8 bases lining up with TRBD1. Per the germline V gene, CDR1 is ENHRY and CDR2 is SYGVKD. J was trimmed by 4 bases and V by 7 bases; bases with no gene match: 10. This CDR3 is built from 15 residues. This CDR3 is CAIKSGQGEADTQYF. In nucleotides, the CDR3 is TGTGCCATCAAATCTGGACAGGGAGAGGCAGATACGCAGTATTTT.

This clone has just one count. The chain recombines TRBV27 with TRBJ1-3; perhaps TRBD1 as D (6 bases). The CDR3 is made up of 15 amino acids. Germline lookup yields CDR1 MNHEY and CDR2 SMNVEV (reference sequence). Trimming shortened V by 6 bases and J by 4 bases, and 16 bases separated the two germline ends. The CDR3 DNA reads TGTGCCAGCAGCTTGGCGGGGGCTTGGGGAAACACCATATATTTT. It yields the protein CASSLAGAWGNTIYF.

This chain uses TRBV7-2 with TRBJ1-1, with TRBD1 matching over 9 bases. The CDR3 consists of 18 residues. CDR1 is SGHTA, CDR2 FQGNSA, per germline. Trimming took 5 bases from V and 0 from J; bases not matched to a gene: 13. The CDR3 reads CASSLAVTGGHMNTEAFF. CDR3 sequence (DNA): TGTGCCAGCAGCCTGGCCGTCACAGGGGGCCATATGAACACTGAAGCTTTCTTT.

The chain is built from TRBV14 and TRBJ2-7; weak D call: TRBD2 (5 bases). Germline assignment: CDR1 SGHDN and CDR2 FVKESK. This CDR3 has 23 residues. The germline V and J ends were trimmed by 1 base and 0 bases, with 34 bases remaining between them. CDR3 DNA sequence: TGTGCCAGCAGCCAAGGGAAGGGTGTGGGATCCTTTGGAGGAGAAGGCTTCTCCTACGAGCAGTACTTC. Protein product: CASSQGKGVGSFGGEGFSYEQYF.

This chain connects TRBV7-9 to TRBJ2-7; D gene uncertain. The CDR3 spans 12 residues. Trimming cost V 4 bases and J 7 bases, with 11 bases left between them. CDR1 and CDR2 (germline): SEHNR, FQNEAQ (reference sequence). The CDR3 reads CASSSTKSEQYF. The CDR3 nucleotides read TGTGCCAGCAGCTCTACGAAGAGTGAGCAGTACTTC.

This chain links TRBV14 with TRBJ2-1, with a possible D match to TRBD2 (6 bases). The CDR3 loop spans 14 amino acids. V lost 6 bases and J lost 2, with 11 bases in between. Germline CDR1 SGHDN, CDR2 FVKESK. The CDR3 reads CASRRGGTYNEQFF. For the CDR3, the DNA is TGTGCCAGCAGAAGAGGCGGGACCTACAATGAGCAGTTCTTC.

V gene TRBV6-1 combines with J gene TRBJ2-7; the D is unclear. The CDR3 contains 13 residues. The V and J ends lost 8 bases and 5 bases respectively, with 16 bases between them. Germline V gene lookup returns CDR1 MNHNS and CDR2 SASEGT. The CDR3 nucleotides read TGTGCCAGCCGACCGGGTAATAACGACGAGCAGTACTTC. Its translation: CASRPGNNDEQYF.